One sample yielded the 10 T cell receptor beta chains listed below, sequenced in a study of spatial heterogeneity in lung cancer. The time point here: sample taken at primary tumor resection. Sequencing covered unsorted whole RNA taken from tumor, nontumor lung or frozen PBMC. TCRdb itself ran the 5' RACE reads through MiXCR, one entry per CDR3 protein. The sample comprises 11,000 to 15,000 distinct CDR3 sequences, roughly a tenth of which are singletons, and about 29% rests with the top ten. Sequencing was performed on PBMCs, taken at surgery. Receptors originate from a male donor with early-stage non-small cell lung cancer.

The count of this clonotype is one. The rearrangement uses TRBV3-1 and TRBJ2-1; D could derive from TRBD1 or TRBD2 (5 bases each). V lost 0 bases, J lost 2 bases, and 17 bases lay in between. The CDR3 contains 18 residues. CDR1 is LGHDT, CDR2 YNNKEL, per germline (reference sequence). The CDR3: CASSQDASGTGPYNEQFF. The CDR3 region has the DNA TGTGCCAGCAGCCAAGACGCTTCAGGGACGGGGCCCTACAATGAGCAGTTCTTC.

This clonotype was seen ten or more times. V and J are TRBV11-2 and TRBJ1-1, with D unresolved. This CDR3 is 14 amino acids long. With 5 bases removed from V and 1 base from J, the gap between germline ends came to 11 bases. In germline, CDR1 is SGHAT, CDR2 FQNNGV. CDR3 DNA sequence: TGTGCCAGCAGCCCAAACATGGGGAACACTGAAGCTTTCTTT. Protein: CASSPNMGNTEAFF.

The gene calls are TRBV2 and TRBJ2-7; D possibly corresponds to TRBD2 (6 bases). This CDR3 spans 14 amino acids. Germline V gives CDR1 SNHLY, CDR2 FYNNEI. Trimming stripped 7 bases from V and 0 bases from J, with 13 bases between. CDR3 sequence reads: CASNRLGSSYEQYF. CDR3 coding DNA: TGTGCCAGCAACCGACTAGGGTCCTCCTACGAGCAGTACTTC.

V usage is TRBV20-1 and J usage is TRBJ2-5; 9 positions agree with TRBD2. Trimming cost V 6 bases and J 0 bases; bases outside gene matches: 8. Germline V gives CDR1 DFQATT, CDR2 SNEGSKA (reference sequence). CDR3 size: 15 residues. Here the CDR3 DNA reads TGCAGTGCCCGAGCGGCTAGCGGGAACCAAGAGACCCAGTACTTC. Its protein is CSARAASGNQETQYF.

This clonotype was seen many times. The rearrangement links TRBV27 to TRBJ2-4; perhaps TRBD2 as D (6 bases). Looked up from germline, CDR1 is MNHEY and CDR2 is SMNVEV (reference sequence). This CDR3 is built from 16 residues. Trimming cost V 6 bases and J 2 bases, with 17 bases left between them. This CDR3 is CASSQPGAGSKNIQYF. The DNA of the CDR3 is TGTGCCAGCAGCCAACCTGGGGCGGGATCCAAAAACATTCAGTACTTC.

The chain couples TRBV12-3 or TRBV12-4 to TRBJ2-5; weak D call: TRBD2 (6 bases). The CDR3 is 16 residues long. The ends were cut back, 6 bases at V and 0 bases at J, with 17 bases in the middle. The CDR3 sequence: CASSPRGVGDQETQYF. For the CDR3, the DNA is TGTGCCAGCAGCCCGCGCGGGGTAGGAGACCAAGAGACCCAGTACTTC.

There are a few counts of this clonotype. CDR3 sequence (DNA): TGTGCCAGCAGTTACGAGGCCAGGGATAAGGAGCAGTACTTC. It encodes CASSYEARDKEQYF. V is TRBV6-6 and J is TRBJ2-7, with D perhaps TRBD1 (5 bases). Germline assignment: CDR1 MNHNY and CDR2 SVGAGI (reference sequence). The CDR3 length is 14 residues. With 2 bases removed from V and 7 bases from J, the gap between germline ends came to 15 bases.

This clonotype appeared many times. The chain combines TRBV19 with TRBJ2-3, with unresolved D. Germline CDR1 LNHDA, CDR2 SQIVND (reference sequence). Trimming stripped 1 base from V and 7 bases from J, with 6 bases between. The CDR3 totals 12 residues. CDR3 protein: CASSIVGNTQYF. The CDR3 bases are TGTGCCAGTAGTATAGTTGGGAATACGCAGTATTTT.

This clonotype was picked up a small number of times. The V gene is TRBV30, the J gene TRBJ2-3; possible D gene TRBD2, 6 bases. Germline values: CDR1 GTSNPN, CDR2 SVGIG (reference sequence). Trimming shortened V by 1 base and J by 7 bases, and 15 bases separated the two germline ends. The length of the CDR3 is 14 residues. The CDR3 DNA reads as TGTGCCTGGAGTGGGTCTAGCGAACGGCATACGCAGTATTTT. Translated, it gives CAWSGSSERHTQYF.

This clonotype was recorded many times. This chain connects TRBV28 to TRBJ1-5; TRBD1 aligns across 8 bases. Looked up from germline, CDR1 is MDHEN and CDR2 is SYDVKM. This CDR3 region has 16 residues. The J segment lost 1 base and the V segment lost 5 bases, leaving 7 bases of the junction unmatched. The CDR3 spells CASSVAQGGSNQPQHF. CDR3 nucleotide sequence: TGTGCCAGCAGTGTCGCACAGGGGGGGAGCAATCAGCCCCAGCATTTT.